One sample yielded the 3 T cell receptor beta chains listed below, sequenced in a study of OX40 agonist ivuxolimab in advanced cancers. Clones were sequenced by immunoSEQ multiplex PCR, and TCRdb holds only the in-frame ones, with some missing. The sample consists of roughly 83,000 clones, about 90% of them appearing once. This material consisted of CD4+ or CD8+ T cells sorted from blood, taken in a trial of the OX40 agonist ivuxolimab. These receptors all stem from an adult with an advanced solid tumor such as melanoma, head and neck, liver or kidney cancer.

This sequence joins TRBV27 and TRBJ2-2; 10 bases agree with TRBD2. The CDR3 length is 16 residues. V shed 4 bases and J 4 bases; nucleotides not matched to a gene: 6. CDR1 is MNHEY and CDR2 is SMNVEV in the germline V gene (reference sequence). CDR3 sequence (DNA): TGTGCCAGCAGTTCCGGACTAGCGGCGATCACCGGGGAGCTGTTTTTT. This encodes CASSSGLAAITGELFF.

V and J are TRBV30 and TRBJ1-3; TRBD1 might be the D (5 bases). Germline V lookup: CDR1 GTSNPN, CDR2 SVGIG (reference sequence). V dropped 4 bases and J dropped 9 bases, with 16 bases sitting between them. The CDR3 spans 13 residues. CDR3 amino acids: CAWTGTPEVTIYF. The CDR3 bases are TGTGCCTGGACGGGGACCCCAGAGGTCACCATATATTTT.

This sequence joins TRBV4-1 and TRBJ2-3; TRBD2 might be the D (5 bases). Deletions cut 0 bases from V and 1 base from J, with 8 bases between. This CDR3 has 15 residues. Per germline, CDR1 MGHRA and CDR2 YSYEKL. The CDR3 sequence is CASSQDLGGTDTQYF. The CDR3 DNA is TGCGCCAGCAGCCAAGATCTGGGAGGCACAGATACGCAGTATTTT.